The entry below describes one TCR beta chain. This specimen belongs to a study of blood T cell repertoires in COVID-19. Looking at the study overall: Sites across the United States, Italy and Spain contributed samples from acute and convalescent COVID-19. In each case, the material was cDNA or gDNA derived from T cells, B-cell-depleted T cells, or PBMCs.

In the source study's methods: Amplifying reference gene primers gave estimates of nucleated cell counts. The repertoire was sequenced with immunoSEQ multiplex PCR; TCRdb's copy has only in-frame clones and lacks some. That table supplies the V and J calls and clone size; D and trimming were determined from the DNA. Found here are about 60,000 clones, approximately 80% of them singletons; the top ten hold less than 8.5%. The CDR3 extends over 14 amino acids. Trimming cost V 1 base and J 2 bases, with 6 bases left between them. The germline gives CDR1 MGHRA, CDR2 YSYEKL. This chain connects TRBV4-1 to TRBJ2-1; the D gene is possibly TRBD2 (6 bases). This clonotype was sampled from a man aged 55 to 70 with acute or convalescent COVID-19. The sample was peripheral blood. In DNA, the CDR3 is TGCGCCAGCAGCCAAGCGGGAGCCTACAATGAGCAGTTCTTC. Its translation is CASSQAGAYNEQFF.